The next 23 T cell receptor beta chains were all read from a single sample in a study of T cell responses to AZD1222 COVID-19 vaccine. This table comes from immunoSEQ multiplex PCR, and its TCRdb copy is limited to in-frame clones, with some not included. The data hold 150,000 to 250,000 clones, with approximately 89% observed a single time. This specimen consisted of peripheral blood, obtained 28 days after the second AZD1222 dose. The receptors here all came from an adult who received the AZD1222 COVID-19 vaccine.

The V and J genes are TRBV6-5 and TRBJ2-7, with TRBD1 matching over 10 bases. J lost 4 bases, V lost 8 bases, and 11 bases had no gene match. The CDR3 is 15 residues long. Germline V gives CDR1 MNHEY, CDR2 SVGAGI. The CDR3 is CASCRDRGYPYEQYF. In DNA, the CDR3 is TGTGCCAGCTGCCGGGACAGGGGCTACCCTTACGAGCAGTACTTC.

J is TRBJ1-1 and V is TRBV25-1; tentative D call: TRBD1 (6 bases). V lost 6 bases, J lost 6 bases, and 17 bases lay in between. Germline V gene lookup returns CDR1 MGHDK and CDR2 SYGVNS. The CDR3 totals 14 residues. In DNA form, the CDR3 reads TGTGCCAGCAGAGTGGCAGGGGCGTTGTCTGAAGCTTTCTTT. It codes for CASRVAGALSEAFF. The full variable domain, in which reference TRBV25-1 and TRBJ1-1 provide the parts outside the CDR3, is EADIYQTPRYLVIGTGKKITLECSQTMGHDKMYWYQQDPGMELHLIHYSYGVNSTEKGDLSSESTVSRIRTEHFPLTLESARPSHTSQYLCASRVAGALSEAFFGQGTRLTVV.

This clone occurred once. J is TRBJ1-2 and V is TRBV3-1 (or the pseudogene TRBV3-2); 8 bases fit TRBD1. The CDR3 is made up of 15 amino acids. Germline lookup yields CDR1 LGHDT and CDR2 YNNKEL (reference sequence). Trimming took 4 bases from V and 10 from J; bases not matched to a gene: 14. This chain's CDR3 is CASSPGQGTICDYTF. In DNA form, the CDR3 reads TGTGCCAGCAGCCCCGGACAGGGCACCATCTGTGACTACACCTTC.

This sequence joins TRBV23-1 and TRBJ2-1; 7 nucleotides line up with TRBD2. TRBV23-1 falls under the ORF class, with uncertain function. CDR3 length: 15 residues. Losses at the gene ends were 7 bases for V and 9 bases for J; bases not matched to a gene: 15. CDR3: CASKAEGGPLSEQFF. The CDR3 nucleotides read TGCGCCAGCAAGGCAGAGGGAGGGCCTCTCAGTGAGCAGTTCTTC.

The chain uses TRBV11-2 and TRBJ1-2; TRBD1 agrees at 8 bases. The CDR3 is 17 residues long. V lost 6 bases and J lost 0; bases outside the gene matches: 12. Germline values: CDR1 SGHAT, CDR2 FQNNGV. The DNA of the CDR3 is TGTGCCAGCAGACGCCCGGGACAGGTCAACTCTAACTATGGCTACACCTTC. Translated, it gives CASRRPGQVNSNYGYTF.

The V and J genes are TRBV7-9 and TRBJ2-1; D not resolved. Germline lookup yields CDR1 SEHNR and CDR2 FQNEAQ (reference sequence). The CDR3 covers 17 residues. V gave up 5 bases and J gave up 3 bases, with 20 bases separating them. CDR3 nucleotide sequence: TGTGCCAGCAGCGGGCGGCAGAGACGCAACCACTACAATGAGCAGTTCTTC. Residues: CASSGRQRRNHYNEQFF.

This clone was seen a handful of times. The CDR3 coding sequence is TGTGCCAGCAGTTATAAGGGACAGGCTCAGCCCCAGCATTTT. It translates to CASSYKGQAQPQHF. V and J are TRBV6-2 or TRBV6-3 and TRBJ1-5; 8 bases match TRBD1. In germline, CDR1 is MNHEY, CDR2 SVGEGT. The CDR3 runs 14 residues. Germline trimming cut 3 bases from V and 6 bases from J; bases unmatched to any gene: 4.

The chain has TRBV4-2 and TRBJ1-3; maybe TRBD1 (5 bases). The length of the CDR3 is 16 residues. V was clipped by 4 bases and J by 0 bases, with 13 bases between them. Germline values: CDR1 LGHNA, CDR2 YNFKEQ. CDR3 DNA sequence: TGTGCCAGCAGCCCGACACTCGGGGGCTCTGGAAACACCATATATTTT. Amino acids: CASSPTLGGSGNTIYF.

The chain combines TRBV2 with TRBJ2-3, with 9 bases lining up with TRBD2. With V trimmed by 5 bases and J by 0 bases, 6 bases remained unmatched. Germline V gene lookup returns CDR1 SNHLY and CDR2 FYNNEI. The CDR3 spans 16 residues. The CDR3 nucleotides read TGTGCCAGCAGTCTGGCTAGCGGGATGAGCACAGATACGCAGTATTTT. This codes for CASSLASGMSTDTQYF.

V gene TRBV7-2 combines with J gene TRBJ2-5; D is unclear. V lost 5 bases to trimming and J lost 4 bases, with 23 bases between them. Germline values: CDR1 SGHTA, CDR2 FQGNSA. The CDR3 loop spans 17 amino acids. The CDR3 loop reads CASSHDSSSRTRETQYF. CDR3 bases: TGTGCCAGCAGCCATGATAGTTCCTCCCGAACAAGAGAGACCCAGTACTTC. Full variable domain (missing parts from reference TRBV7-2 and TRBJ2-5): GAGVSQSPSNKVTEKGKDVELRCDPISGHTALYWYRQSLGQGLEFLIYFQGNSAPDKSGLPSDRFSAERTGGSVSTLTIQRTQQEDSAVYLCASSHDSSSRTRETQYFGPGTRLLVL.

The chain uses TRBV7-6 and TRBJ2-3; D might be TRBD1 (5 bases). This CDR3 has 14 amino acids. Trimming took 3 bases from V and 2 from J, leaving 9 bases between them. CDR1 SGHVS and CDR2 FNYEAQ come from the germline V gene. The CDR3 DNA follows: TGTGCCAGCAGCTTTCAGGGATCCACAGATACGCAGTATTTT. This translates into CASSFQGSTDTQYF.

The rearrangement links TRBV28 to TRBJ1-1, with D possibly TRBD1 on 6 matching bases. Germline CDR1 MDHEN, CDR2 SYDVKM. The CDR3 sequence is 15 residues long. V lost 5 bases and J 3 bases, leaving 16 bases between the germline ends. The CDR3 DNA is TGTGCCAGCAGTCCTGGACAGTCTTGGTACACTGAAGCTTTCTTT. Residues: CASSPGQSWYTEAFF.

The chain is built from TRBV7-6 and TRBJ2-7; D unresolved. The CDR3 loop spans 14 amino acids. Trimming stripped 5 bases from V and 3 bases from J, with 14 bases between. Germline V CDR1 and CDR2: SGHVS, FNYEAQ. CDR3 protein: CASSPQGIGYEQYF. The CDR3 region has the DNA TGTGCCAGCAGCCCGCAAGGGATCGGCTACGAGCAGTACTTC.

This chain uses TRBV2 with TRBJ1-1; D not certain. V dropped 5 bases and J dropped 3 bases, with 10 bases sitting between them. Germline CDR1 is SNHLY and CDR2 is FYNNEI. CDR3 length: 13 residues. Here the CDR3 reads CASSREVDTEAFF. The CDR3 DNA reads TGTGCCAGCAGTCGGGAGGTAGACACTGAAGCTTTCTTT.

The rearrangement joins TRBV29-1 to TRBJ1-1, with unresolved D. V lost 4 bases to trimming and J lost 0 bases, with 9 bases between them. The germline gives CDR1 SQVTM, CDR2 ANQGSEA. The length of the CDR3 is 13 residues. The CDR3 spells CSVALLLNTEAFF. In DNA form, the CDR3 reads TGCAGCGTTGCCCTTCTGTTGAACACTGAAGCTTTCTTT.

CDR3 bases: TGTGCCAGCAGCTTAGAGCGCGGTCAGCCCCAGCATTTT. Amino acids: CASSLERGQPQHF. The rearrangement links TRBV7-2 to TRBJ1-5; D is ambiguous. There are 13 residues in the CDR3. Germline V lookup: CDR1 SGHTA, CDR2 FQGNSA. Trimming removed 1 base from V and 6 bases from J, with 7 bases in between.

The chain couples TRBV28 to TRBJ1-5; D possibly corresponds to TRBD1 (5 bases). The V end was cut by 8 bases, the J end by 9 bases, with 14 bases between. The CDR3 sequence is 12 residues long. The germline V gene encodes CDR1 MDHEN and CDR2 SYDVKM. The CDR3 DNA is TGTGCCAGCGGATCCCGGGACGGGCCCCAGCATTTT. Its protein product is CASGSRDGPQHF.

The count of this clone is one. This sequence joins TRBV19 and TRBJ2-7; possibly TRBD2 for D (5 bases). The germline V gene encodes CDR1 LNHDA and CDR2 SQIVND (reference sequence). Trimming pared 2 bases from V and 2 bases from J, leaving 13 bases between. This CDR3 comprises 15 residues. The CDR3 region is CASSISSSAAYEQYF. DNA for the CDR3: TGTGCCAGTAGTATATCGAGTAGCGCGGCCTACGAGCAGTACTTC. Full variable domain (missing parts from reference TRBV19 and TRBJ2-7): DGGITQSPKYLFRKEGQNVTLSCEQNLNHDAMYWYRQDPGQGLRLIYYSQIVNDFQKGDIAEGYSVSREKKESFPLTVTSAQKNPTAFYLCASSISSSAAYEQYFGPGTRLTVT.

The chain joins TRBV12-3 or TRBV12-4 to TRBJ2-7; D is unclear. The CDR3 extends over 11 amino acids. Trimming took 6 bases from V and 3 from J, leaving 6 bases between them. The CDR3 nucleotides are TGTGCCAGCAGCGCGAACTACGAGCAGTACTTC. Its translation is CASSANYEQYF.

V gene TRBV5-1 combines with J gene TRBJ2-5, with D perhaps assigned TRBD1 or TRBD2 (5 bases each). Between the trimmed V and J ends, which lost 4 bases and 5 bases, there was a span of 21 bases. This CDR3 is 16 amino acids long. The V gene's germline CDR1 is SGHRS and CDR2 YFSETQ. The CDR3 DNA reads TGCGCCAGCAGCCCATGGACACTAGGGAATCATGAGACCCAGTACTTC. It codes for CASSPWTLGNHETQYF.

This sequence joins TRBV7-9 and TRBJ2-1, with D perhaps TRBD2 (6 bases). The ends were cut back, 7 bases at V and 2 bases at J, with 9 bases in the middle. Per germline, CDR1 SEHNR and CDR2 FQNEAQ (reference sequence). The CDR3 totals 13 residues. Here the CDR3 DNA reads TGTGCCAGCAAGGAGGGTACCTACAATGAGCAGTTCTTC. This encodes CASKEGTYNEQFF.

This chain links TRBV30 with TRBJ1-6; perhaps TRBD1 as D (6 bases). The germline gives CDR1 GTSNPN, CDR2 SVGIG (reference sequence). The CDR3 length is 12 residues. V gave up 6 bases and J gave up 8 bases, with 11 bases separating them. CDR3 amino acids: CACRQEDSPLHF. CDR3 sequence (DNA): TGTGCCTGTAGACAGGAAGATTCACCCCTCCACTTT.

The chain has TRBV2 and TRBJ1-6; TRBD1 agrees at 9 bases. CDR1 and CDR2 from the germline V gene are SNHLY and FYNNEI. The CDR3 is 14 residues long. V was pared by 5 bases and J by 10 bases, with 6 bases of the junction left unmatched. The CDR3 protein is CASSQTGGKSPLHF. The CDR3 DNA follows: TGTGCCAGCAGTCAGACAGGGGGAAAATCACCCCTCCACTTT.